This T cell receptor (beta chain) was obtained from a study of cytomegalovirus exposure and HLA in healthy donors. Study at large: Early released data comprised about 85 million unique TCRs from HLA-typed donors. Findings and limits, study-wide: The productive fraction for most TCR beta V segments was about 87% or about 30% in an earlier analysis. In a later analysis, several top co-occurrence clusters appeared linked to parvovirus B19, influenza, CMV and Epstein-Barr virus.

PCR amplification relied on 60 Vbeta primers (plus 13 Jbeta primers). TCRdb's table, derived via immunoSEQ multiplex PCR, lists solely in-frame clones and lacks some. This sample carries 85,000 to 120,000 clones, roughly 80% of them seen once, and the ten largest clones take approximately 2.4%. V dropped 3 bases and J dropped 5; count of bases not matched to a gene: 1. CDR3 length: 11 amino acids. Germline CDR1 reads DFQATT; CDR2 reads SNEGSKA (reference sequence). As to this clone: Its target is unknown.

This chain joins TRBV20-1 and TRBJ2-7; the match to TRBD2 covers 7 bases. The TCR originated in a man aged 35 to 55 in good health and CMV-seronegative. Sequencing was carried out using PBMCs. CDR3 protein: CSASRGDEQYF. The CDR3 bases are TGCAGTGCTAGTCGGGGGGACGAGCAGTACTTC.